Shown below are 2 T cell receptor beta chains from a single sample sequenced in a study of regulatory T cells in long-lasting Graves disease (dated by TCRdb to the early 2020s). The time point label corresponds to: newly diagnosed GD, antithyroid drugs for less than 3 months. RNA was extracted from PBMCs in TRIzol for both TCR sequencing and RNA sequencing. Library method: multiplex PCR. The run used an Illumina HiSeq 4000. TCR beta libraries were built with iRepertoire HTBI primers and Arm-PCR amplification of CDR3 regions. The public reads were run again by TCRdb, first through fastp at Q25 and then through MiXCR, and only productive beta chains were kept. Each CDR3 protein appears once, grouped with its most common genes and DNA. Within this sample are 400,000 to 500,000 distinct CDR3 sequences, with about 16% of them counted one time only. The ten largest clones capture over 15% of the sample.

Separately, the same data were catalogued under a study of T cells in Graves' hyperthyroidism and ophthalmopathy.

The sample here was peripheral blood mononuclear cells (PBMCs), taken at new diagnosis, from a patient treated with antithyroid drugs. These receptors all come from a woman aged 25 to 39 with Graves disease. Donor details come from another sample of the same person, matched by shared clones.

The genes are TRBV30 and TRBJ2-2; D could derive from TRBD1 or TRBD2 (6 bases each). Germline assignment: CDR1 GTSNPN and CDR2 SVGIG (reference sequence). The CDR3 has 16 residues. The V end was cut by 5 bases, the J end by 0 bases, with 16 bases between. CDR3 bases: TGTGCCTGGGGAGAGGGGGGACTCCCGAACACCGGGGAGCTGTTTTTT. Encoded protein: CAWGEGGLPNTGELFF. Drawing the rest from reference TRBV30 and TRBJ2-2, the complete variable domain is SQTIHQWPATLVQPVGSPLSLECTVEGTSNPNLYWYRQAAGRGLQLLFYSVGIGQISSEVPQNLSASRPQDRQFILSSKKLLLSDSGFYLCAWGEGGLPNTGELFFGEGSRLTVL.

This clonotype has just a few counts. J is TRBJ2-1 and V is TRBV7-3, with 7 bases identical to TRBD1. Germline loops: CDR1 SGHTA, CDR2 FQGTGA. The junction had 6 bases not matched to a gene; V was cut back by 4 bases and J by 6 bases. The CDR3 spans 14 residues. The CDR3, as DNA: TGTGCCAGCAGCTCAATGGGACAGAGCAATGAGCAGTTCTTC. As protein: CASSSMGQSNEQFF.